Given below is one TCR beta chain in context. The target antigen is unknown. The sample is drawn from a study of Ad26.COV2.S vaccination and SARS-CoV-2 variants. Some clones are missing from TCRdb's copy, which holds only in-frame ones; the method was immunoSEQ multiplex PCR. The sample has about 280,000 clones; about 90% are singletons. Points from the study as a whole: Estimates derived from TCR breadth and depth analyses may have underestimated total T cell responses.

Treatment defined: 19 received Ad26.COV2.S at low or high dose, single or two shots; about five received placebo; per-sample allocation not given. Material that was analyzed had been drawn on day 63 after the first vaccine or placebo injection. Spike of the Wuhan-strain SARS-CoV-2 was expressed by an Ad26 vector, which formed the vaccine. V shed 2 bases and J shed 8 bases, with 18 bases lying between them. The germline CDR1 and CDR2 sequences are SGHTA and FQGNSA. CDR3 length: 15 amino acids. Here the sequenced sample was peripheral blood, taken in a trial of Ad26.COV2.S vaccine versus placebo. The chain uses TRBV7-2 and TRBJ1-2; no definite D call. This receptor was obtained from a person between 18 and 65 years old who received the Ad26.COV2.S COVID-19 vaccine or a placebo. The CDR3 DNA reads TGTGCCAGCAGCTTAATGGGGATGGAACTAGGGGGCTACACCTTC. It encodes CASSLMGMELGGYTF.